This T cell receptor beta chain comes out of a study of blood T cells in healthy people across ages. Researchers collected roughly 10 milliliters of peripheral blood from every single donor. A J-beta primer mix and a sample-barcoded 5' primer were used in a second PCR of roughly 7 to 12 cycles. Each CDR3 protein gets one entry after TCRdb re-called the 5' RACE reads with MiXCR. The table has roughly 570,000 distinct CDR3 sequences, 27% seen once. This CDR3 has 12 amino acids. V lost 7 bases to trimming and J lost 6 bases; unmatched junction nucleotides: 3. Germline CDR1 and CDR2: SQVTM and ANQGSEA. Study-wide results and caveats: Older individuals had lower TCR beta diversity per million T cells (the decline was roughly linear). Both higher diversity and more naive CD4+ cells marked long-lived donors when set against aged donors. Naive T cell percentage by flow cytometry tracked strongly with beta diversity.

Note on this clonotype: Its target is not known.

Sequenced sample: blood. The rearrangement uses TRBV29-1 and TRBJ2-2; 9 bases line up with TRBD1. The clonotype originates from a woman aged 70 to 79 in good health. The CDR3 spells CSGDRESGELFF. CDR3 coding DNA: TGCAGCGGGGACAGGGAATCCGGGGAGCTGTTTTTT.